Reported below is one TCR beta chain. V dropped 2 bases and J dropped 12 bases, with 14 bases sitting between them. This CDR3 has 12 amino acids. The germline V gene encodes CDR1 GTSNPN and CDR2 SVGIG (reference sequence). The data were obtained in a study of blood T cell repertoires in COVID-19. Assay: immunoSEQ multiplex PCR; the TCRdb copy retains only in-frame clones and omits some. The sample lists about 39,000 clones, around 83% seen once, with about 4.2% in the top ten. This rearrangement joins TRBV30 to TRBJ1-5, with D perhaps matching TRBD1 (5 bases). The source is a man aged 55 to 69 with acute or convalescent COVID-19. The sample comprised peripheral blood. DNA of the CDR3: TGTGCCTGGAGTTTGGGGCCAGGGCTCCAGCATTTT. It is translated as CAWSLGPGLQHF.